This is a list of T cell receptor beta chains from one sample in a study of OX40 agonist ivuxolimab in advanced cancers. This table comes from immunoSEQ multiplex PCR, and its TCRdb copy is limited to in-frame clones, with some not included. This table has roughly 97,000 clones, about 90% appearing once. Sequencing was performed on CD4+ or CD8+ T cells sorted from blood, taken in a trial of the OX40 agonist ivuxolimab. The receptors derive from an adult with an advanced solid tumor such as melanoma, head and neck, liver or kidney cancer. Each CDR3 is given with its conserved first and last residue. A D gene is named only where the DNA matches it firmly. Clone size is shown for a subset of rows, as once, few, many or a class of expanded clone.

j_call: TRBJ2-1
clone_size: once
d_call: TRBD1
v_call: TRBV28
cdr3_nt: TGTGCCAGCAGGCCCTCAACGGGACAGGGGGCAAGAAATGAGCAGTTCTTC
cdr3_aa: CASRPSTGQGARNEQFF

j_call: TRBJ2-5
clone_size: -
d_call: -
v_call: TRBV7-2
cdr3_nt: TGTGCCAGCAGCCTCGGGATTCAAGAGACCCAGTACTTC
cdr3_aa: CASSLGIQETQYF

j_call: TRBJ1-4
clone_size: once
d_call: -
v_call: TRBV9
cdr3_nt: TGTGCCAGCAGCGGAGGGAGTTTTCCTAATGAAAAACTGTTTTTT
cdr3_aa: CASSGGSFPNEKLFF

j_call: TRBJ2-5
clone_size: -
d_call: -
v_call: TRBV28
cdr3_nt: TGTGCCAGCAGTCCCTCGATGGGTCAAGAGACCCAGTACTTC
cdr3_aa: CASSPSMGQETQYF

j_call: TRBJ1-5
clone_size: -
d_call: TRBD1
v_call: TRBV19
cdr3_nt: TGTGCCAGTAGTCCCCCCGACAGGGCTAAACGACAGCCCCAGCATTTT
cdr3_aa: CASSPPDRAKRQPQHF

j_call: TRBJ2-5
clone_size: -
d_call: -
v_call: TRBV28
cdr3_nt: TGTGCCAGCAGTCCTAGAGAGACCCAGTACTTC
cdr3_aa: CASSPRETQYF

j_call: TRBJ1-2
clone_size: -
d_call: -
v_call: TRBV29-1
cdr3_nt: TGCAGCGTTTCCCCGGGGGCGGGAAACTATGGCTACACCTTC
cdr3_aa: CSVSPGAGNYGYTF

j_call: TRBJ2-7
clone_size: -
d_call: -
v_call: TRBV5-6
cdr3_nt: TGTGCCAGCAGGGGATCATTCCTTCTCCAAGATTACGAGCAGTACTTC
cdr3_aa: CASRGSFLLQDYEQYF

j_call: TRBJ1-4
clone_size: -
d_call: TRBD1
v_call: TRBV5-1
cdr3_nt: TGCGCCAGTAGCACGACAGGGGGCGAAAAACTGTTTTTT
cdr3_aa: CASSTTGGEKLFF

j_call: TRBJ2-7
clone_size: -
d_call: -
v_call: TRBV2
cdr3_nt: TGTGCCAGCAAATCCAGGGCGCACGAGCAGTACTTC
cdr3_aa: CASKSRAHEQYF

j_call: TRBJ1-3
clone_size: -
d_call: -
v_call: TRBV9
cdr3_nt: TGTGCCAGCAGCGTAGCCGGGACATCTTCGAGAAACACCATATATTTT
cdr3_aa: CASSVAGTSSRNTIYF

j_call: TRBJ1-5
clone_size: -
d_call: -
v_call: TRBV6-1
cdr3_nt: TGTGCCAGCACCACCGATTCCAATCAGCCCCAGCATTTT
cdr3_aa: CASTTDSNQPQHF

j_call: TRBJ2-5
clone_size: -
d_call: -
v_call: TRBV6-5
cdr3_nt: TGTGCCAGCAGTTACTCCGTGGGCCGTCCTCAAGAGACCCAGTACTTC
cdr3_aa: CASSYSVGRPQETQYF

j_call: TRBJ1-2
clone_size: -
d_call: -
v_call: TRBV28
cdr3_nt: TGTGCCAGCAGCCTTCTTCTAAGCAACTATGGCTACACCTTC
cdr3_aa: CASSLLLSNYGYTF

j_call: TRBJ1-2
clone_size: few
d_call: -
v_call: TRBV5-1
cdr3_nt: TGCGCCAGCAGGAAAATCTTCCAAGCTAACTATGGCTACACCTTC
cdr3_aa: CASRKIFQANYGYTF

j_call: TRBJ2-7
clone_size: -
d_call: -
v_call: TRBV15
cdr3_nt: TGTGCCACCAGTCCCCGGGACTTAACCTACGAGCAGTACTTC
cdr3_aa: CATSPRDLTYEQYF

j_call: TRBJ2-5
clone_size: -
d_call: TRBD1
v_call: TRBV15
cdr3_nt: TGTGCCACCAGCAAACGGACAGGCCAAGAGACCCAGTACTTC
cdr3_aa: CATSKRTGQETQYF

j_call: TRBJ1-1
clone_size: -
d_call: -
v_call: TRBV5-4
cdr3_nt: TGTGCCAGCAGCTTCAGTGCGACACTGAACACTGAAGCTTTCTTT
cdr3_aa: CASSFSATLNTEAFF

j_call: TRBJ1-6
clone_size: -
d_call: -
v_call: TRBV9
cdr3_nt: TGTGCCAGCAGCCCAAGTCGGGGTAATTCACCCCTCCACTTT
cdr3_aa: CASSPSRGNSPLHF

j_call: TRBJ2-7
clone_size: -
d_call: -
v_call: TRBV7-2
cdr3_nt: -
cdr3_aa: CASSTFFGTGSLARNF

j_call: TRBJ2-1
clone_size: -
d_call: TRBD2
v_call: TRBV7-7
cdr3_nt: TGTGCCAGCAGCTTAGCGCCTAGCGGGGTAGCCAATGAGCAGTTCTTC
cdr3_aa: CASSLAPSGVANEQFF

j_call: TRBJ1-1
clone_size: -
d_call: -
v_call: TRBV6-5
cdr3_nt: TGTGCCAGCAGCGAGCCGAGAGGGAGCACTGAAGCTTTCTTT
cdr3_aa: CASSEPRGSTEAFF

j_call: TRBJ1-5
clone_size: once
d_call: -
v_call: TRBV30
cdr3_nt: TGTGCCTGGAGTGTAGGGGTAAGCAATCAGCCCCAGCATTTT
cdr3_aa: CAWSVGVSNQPQHF

j_call: TRBJ1-2
clone_size: -
d_call: -
v_call: TRBV28
cdr3_nt: TGTGCCAGCAGTTTCACCTCCGGGACCTACTATGGCTACACCTTC
cdr3_aa: CASSFTSGTYYGYTF

j_call: TRBJ2-7
clone_size: -
d_call: -
v_call: TRBV11-1
cdr3_nt: TGTGCCAGCAGCTTAAGTACGGGTCGTGGGAACGAGCAGTACTTC
cdr3_aa: CASSLSTGRGNEQYF

j_call: TRBJ2-1
clone_size: -
d_call: TRBD2
v_call: TRBV7-2
cdr3_nt: TGTGCCAGCAGCTTAGAATCCTCTAGCGGGGGGGCTCCTTTCGAGCAGTTCTTC
cdr3_aa: CASSLESSSGGAPFEQFF

j_call: TRBJ2-1
clone_size: few
d_call: TRBD1
v_call: TRBV7-2
cdr3_nt: TGTGCCAGCAGCTTAGGACAGGGTCAGGGGGAGCAGTTCTTC
cdr3_aa: CASSLGQGQGEQFF

j_call: TRBJ1-2
clone_size: -
d_call: TRBD1
v_call: TRBV9
cdr3_nt: TGTGCCAGCAGCGCACACACCGCGACAGGGGGCGCTGGCTACACCTTC
cdr3_aa: CASSAHTATGGAGYTF

j_call: TRBJ2-1
clone_size: -
d_call: -
v_call: TRBV5-6
cdr3_nt: TGTGCCAGCAGCCCGGTGTCCAGGGATGAGCAGTTCTTC
cdr3_aa: CASSPVSRDEQFF

j_call: TRBJ1-2
clone_size: -
d_call: TRBD1
v_call: TRBV18
cdr3_nt: TGTGCCAGCTCACTTCAACAGGGGCGCTACACCTTC
cdr3_aa: CASSLQQGRYTF

j_call: TRBJ2-7
clone_size: -
d_call: -
v_call: TRBV5-1
cdr3_nt: TGCGCCAACAGCCCGCAAGCAGGGCTGAAGATCAACGAGCAGTACTTC
cdr3_aa: CANSPQAGLKINEQYF

j_call: TRBJ2-3
clone_size: -
d_call: -
v_call: TRBV18
cdr3_nt: TGTGCCAGCTCACCACCGAGGGGGACGCTCACAGATACGCAGTATTTT
cdr3_aa: CASSPPRGTLTDTQYF

j_call: TRBJ1-2
clone_size: -
d_call: -
v_call: TRBV6-4
cdr3_nt: TGTGCCAGCAGTGTCCGGAGTGACTCACGCCTGTCTGGCTACACCTTC
cdr3_aa: CASSVRSDSRLSGYTF

j_call: TRBJ2-3
clone_size: once
d_call: TRBD2
v_call: TRBV28
cdr3_nt: TGTGCCAGCAGAGATGGACTAGCGTACGATACGCAGTATTTT
cdr3_aa: CASRDGLAYDTQYF

j_call: TRBJ2-1
clone_size: -
d_call: -
v_call: TRBV10-3
cdr3_nt: TGTGCCATCAGTGAGTCGACTAGGGGGCAGGGGACCTACAATGAGCAGTTCTTC
cdr3_aa: CAISESTRGQGTYNEQFF

j_call: TRBJ2-5
clone_size: once
d_call: -
v_call: TRBV7-9
cdr3_nt: TGTGCCAGCACCCTGGACTTCCAAGAGACCCAGTACTTC
cdr3_aa: CASTLDFQETQYF

j_call: TRBJ1-5
clone_size: -
d_call: TRBD1
v_call: TRBV27
cdr3_nt: TGTGCCAGCAGACCGGGACAGAACAATCAGCCCCAGCATTTT
cdr3_aa: CASRPGQNNQPQHF

j_call: TRBJ2-2
clone_size: -
d_call: TRBD1
v_call: TRBV5-1
cdr3_nt: TGCGCCAGCAGCGGAGGGACAGGGGGCACCGGGGAGCTGTTTTTT
cdr3_aa: CASSGGTGGTGELFF

j_call: TRBJ1-1
clone_size: -
d_call: -
v_call: TRBV28
cdr3_nt: TGTGCCAGCAGTTTAACTGGGGGCACTGAAGCTTTCTTT
cdr3_aa: CASSLTGGTEAFF